The 7 T cell receptor beta chains presented below share a single source sample, sequenced in a study of monozygotic twins with inflammatory bowel disease. With the 5' RACE reads reprocessed, TCRdb shows one record per CDR3 protein and no DNA. The sample yields approximately 120,000 distinct CDR3 sequences, of which the top ten take up 9.5% to 15%. Sequenced input: blood. These receptors came from a human donor with ulcerative colitis or Crohn's disease, or a healthy co-twin of an affected twin (not recorded which).

V and J are TRBV20-1 and TRBJ1-2; TCRdb returns TRBD1, unconfirmable since there is no DNA. Germline CDR1 and CDR2: DFQATT and SNEGSKA (reference sequence). This CDR3 is 15 amino acids long. The CDR3 here is CSAPGQGNRGYGYTF.

The chain carries TRBV11-2 and TRBJ2-3; lacking DNA, the TRBD2 call made by TCRdb goes unchecked. CDR1 and CDR2 (germline): SGHAT, FQNNGV. This CDR3 region has 18 residues. The chain's CDR3 is CASSSPTTSGQRTDTQYF.

J is TRBJ2-5 and V is TRBV11-3; the D call from TCRdb, TRBD1, cannot be confirmed without DNA. Germline assignment: CDR1 SGHNT and CDR2 YENEEA. There are 15 residues in the CDR3. The CDR3 protein is CASSTQGSAQETQYF.

This chain links TRBV28 with TRBJ1-1. Germline CDR1 reads MDHEN; CDR2 reads SYDVKM. The CDR3 totals 16 residues. The CDR3 is CASSPTLGPQGTEAFF.

The rearrangement joins TRBV11-3 to TRBJ2-4; TCRdb calls TRBD1, which cannot be checked without DNA. The germline V gene has CDR1 SGHNT and CDR2 YENEEA. This CDR3 region has 14 residues. CDR3: CASSAGQGANIQYF.

The genes are TRBV27 and TRBJ1-6. The length of the CDR3 is 15 residues. Germline V gives CDR1 MNHEY, CDR2 SMNVEV (reference sequence). CDR3 loop: CASSPQRGFNSPLHF.

The chain links TRBV5-1 to TRBJ1-2. This CDR3 contains 13 residues. The germline gives CDR1 SGHRS, CDR2 YFSETQ. CDR3 protein: CASSVDSLYGYTF.